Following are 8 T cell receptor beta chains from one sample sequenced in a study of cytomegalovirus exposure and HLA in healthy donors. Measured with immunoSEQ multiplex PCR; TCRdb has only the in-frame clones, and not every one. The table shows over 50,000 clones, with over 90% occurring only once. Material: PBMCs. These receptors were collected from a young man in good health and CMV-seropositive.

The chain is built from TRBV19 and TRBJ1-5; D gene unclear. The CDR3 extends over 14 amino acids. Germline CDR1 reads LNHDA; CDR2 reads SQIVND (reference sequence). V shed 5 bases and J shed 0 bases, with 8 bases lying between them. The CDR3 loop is CASSEGNSNQPQHF. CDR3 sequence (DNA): TGTGCCAGTAGTGAGGGAAATAGCAATCAGCCCCAGCATTTT.

The CDR3 here is CAWRGQGFSYEQYF. The CDR3 DNA sequence: TGTGCCTGGAGGGGACAGGGGTTCTCCTACGAGCAGTACTTC. The rearrangement joins TRBV30 to TRBJ2-7; TRBD1 matches 10 bases. After removal of 3 bases from V and 0 bases from J, the junction contained 2 bases not matched to a gene. CDR3 size: 14 residues. Germline loops: CDR1 GTSNPN, CDR2 SVGIG (reference sequence).

CDR3: CASQLEANTGELFF. CDR3 coding DNA: TGTGCCAGCCAGTTAGAGGCGAACACCGGGGAGCTGTTTTTT. The chain joins TRBV28 to TRBJ2-2; D gene uncertain. V was cut by 8 bases and J by 0 bases, with 10 bases left in between. Germline V gives CDR1 MDHEN, CDR2 SYDVKM. CDR3 length: 14 amino acids. Full variable domain (missing parts from reference TRBV28 and TRBJ2-2): DVKVTQSSRYLVKRTGEKVFLECVQDMDHENMFWYRQDPGLGLRLIYFSYDVKMKEKGDIPEGYSVSREKKERFSLILESASTNQTSMYLCASQLEANTGELFFGEGSRLTVL.

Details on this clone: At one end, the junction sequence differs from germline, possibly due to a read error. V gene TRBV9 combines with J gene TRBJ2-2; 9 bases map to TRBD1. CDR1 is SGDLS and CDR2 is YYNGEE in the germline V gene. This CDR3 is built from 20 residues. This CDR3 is CANSNSNGQSGQGLPGELFF. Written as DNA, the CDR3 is TGTGCCAACAGCAATAGTAATGGGCAGTCGGGACAGGGATTGCCCGGGGAGCTGTTTTTT.

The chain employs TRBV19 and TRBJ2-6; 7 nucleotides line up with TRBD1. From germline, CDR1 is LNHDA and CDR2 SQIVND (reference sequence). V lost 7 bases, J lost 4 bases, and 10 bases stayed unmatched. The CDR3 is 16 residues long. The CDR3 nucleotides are TGTGCCAGTACCGCAAAGGGGACAGCCGGGGCCAACGTCCTGACTTTC. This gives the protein CASTAKGTAGANVLTF. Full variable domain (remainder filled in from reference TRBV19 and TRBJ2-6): DGGITQSPKYLFRKEGQNVTLSCEQNLNHDAMYWYRQDPGQGLRLIYYSQIVNDFQKGDIAEGYSVSREKKESFPLTVTSAQKNPTAFYLCASTAKGTAGANVLTFGAGSRLTVL.

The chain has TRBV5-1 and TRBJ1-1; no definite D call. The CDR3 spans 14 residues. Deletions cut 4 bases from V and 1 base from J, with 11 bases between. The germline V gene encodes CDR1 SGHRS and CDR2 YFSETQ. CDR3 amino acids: CASSPNPPNTEAFF. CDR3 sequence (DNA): TGCGCCAGCAGCCCTAACCCGCCGAACACTGAAGCTTTCTTT. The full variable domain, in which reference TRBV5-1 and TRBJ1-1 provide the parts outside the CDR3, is KAGVTQTPRYLIKTRGQQVTLSCSPISGHRSVSWYQQTPGQGLQFLFEYFSETQRNKGNFPGRFSGRQFSNSRSEMNVSTLELGDSALYLCASSPNPPNTEAFFGQGTRLTVV.

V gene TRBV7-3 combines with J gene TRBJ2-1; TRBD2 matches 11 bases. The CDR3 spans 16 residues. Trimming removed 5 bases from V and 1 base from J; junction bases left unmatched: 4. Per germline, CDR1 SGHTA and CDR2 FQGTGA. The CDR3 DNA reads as TGTGCCAGCAGCCTCGGGACTAGCGGATCCTACAATGAGCAGTTCTTC. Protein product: CASSLGTSGSYNEQFF.

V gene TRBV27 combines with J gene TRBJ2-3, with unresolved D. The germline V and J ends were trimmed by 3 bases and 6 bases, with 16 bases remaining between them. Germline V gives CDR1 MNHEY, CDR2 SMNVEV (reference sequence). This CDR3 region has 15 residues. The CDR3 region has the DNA TGTGCCAGCAGTTTCCGGCCCGACAAGGTTGATACGCAGTATTTT. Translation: CASSFRPDKVDTQYF.